This T cell receptor (beta chain) was identified during a study of blood T cell repertoires in COVID-19. At the level of the study: Sample material is recorded as cDNA or gDNA derived from T cells, B-cell-depleted T cells, or PBMCs.

Methods used by the authors: Estimated nucleated cell counts came from reference gene primer amplification. Libraries were prepared by immunoSEQ multiplex PCR; TCRdb keeps only in-frame clonotypes and omits some of them. The V and J calls and the clone size are those of that table, but D and trimming were determined from the DNA. This sample has roughly 280,000 clones, with about nine tenths found just once. The CDR3 length is 17 residues. The V and J ends lost 1 base and 4 bases, in that order; junction bases with no gene match: 10. Germline values: CDR1 SGHAT, CDR2 FQNNGV. The sequence derives from a man in his fifties with acute or convalescent COVID-19. Specimen: peripheral blood. This chain connects TRBV11-2 to TRBJ2-4; 7 nucleotides line up with TRBD1. CDR3 bases: TGTGCCAGCAGCTTAGCTTTGGGACAGCTAACGAAAAACATTCAGTACTTC. Protein product: CASSLALGQLTKNIQYF.